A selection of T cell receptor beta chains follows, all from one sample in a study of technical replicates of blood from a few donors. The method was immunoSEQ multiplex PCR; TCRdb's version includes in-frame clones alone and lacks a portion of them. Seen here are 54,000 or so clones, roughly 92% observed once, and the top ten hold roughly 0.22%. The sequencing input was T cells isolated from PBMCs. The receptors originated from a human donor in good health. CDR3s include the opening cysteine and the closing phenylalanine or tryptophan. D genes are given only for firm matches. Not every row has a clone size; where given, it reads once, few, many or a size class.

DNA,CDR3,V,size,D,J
TGTGCCAGCAGCCTAATCGGGGAGCTGTTTTTT,CASSLIGELFF,TRBV28,-,-,TRBJ2-2
TGTGCCAGCAAGAGGGATCAAGAGACCCAGTACTTC,CASKRDQETQYF,TRBV6-5,-,-,TRBJ2-5
TGTGCCAGCAGTTACTCTAGCGGGAGCTCCTACGAGCAGTACTTC,CASSYSSGSSYEQYF,TRBV6-5,-,TRBD2,TRBJ2-7
TGCGCCAGCAGCTCCCAAGGGGGAGTAGGCAATGAGCAGTTCTTC,CASSSQGGVGNEQFF,TRBV5-1,-,-,TRBJ2-1
TGTGCCAGCAGTTATTTTGGGACAGGAGGGACCGGGGAGCTGTTTTTT,CASSYFGTGGTGELFF,TRBV6-5,-,TRBD1,TRBJ2-2
TGTGCCAGCAGCTTTGACAGAGCGAACACCGGGGAGCTGTTTTTT,CASSFDRANTGELFF,TRBV7-6,-,-,TRBJ2-2
TGTGCCAGCAGTTTATCCTCAGGCGGGAGGGGCTACGAGCAGTACTTC,CASSLSSGGRGYEQYF,TRBV28,-,TRBD2,TRBJ2-7
TGTGCCAGCTCATCGGGAGAGACCCAGTACTTC,CASSSGETQYF,TRBV18,few,-,TRBJ2-5
TGTGCCAGCAGTTACTCGAGGGTCCACACCGGGGAGCTGTTTTTT,CASSYSRVHTGELFF,TRBV6-5,-,-,TRBJ2-2
TGTGCCAGCTCACCGGGGACTAGCGGGAGAGGGAACAATGAGCAGTTCTTC,CASSPGTSGRGNNEQFF,TRBV18,-,TRBD2,TRBJ2-1
TGCGCCAGCAGCGAGTTTGGACAGGGGGGTACTTTCTTT,CASSEFGQGGTFF,TRBV5-1,-,TRBD1,TRBJ1-1
TGCGCCAGCAGCTTAGGGACAGGGGGGCTCTGGGGCTACACCTTC,CASSLGTGGLWGYTF,TRBV5-1,-,TRBD1,TRBJ1-2
TGTGCCAGCAGCCCATCAGGGGGCGCGGGGACTGAAGCTTTCTTT,CASSPSGGAGTEAFF,TRBV7-3,-,TRBD1,TRBJ1-1
TGCGCCAGCAGCCCTGGCCCACGGGGTACCCCCTCTGGGGCCAACGTCCTGACTTTC,CASSPGPRGTPSGANVLTF,TRBV5-1,once,-,TRBJ2-6
TGTGCCAGCAGCTTAAGGGCTAGCGGGAGGACGTACCAAGAGACCCAGTACTTC,CASSLRASGRTYQETQYF,TRBV7-6,once,TRBD2,TRBJ2-5
TGTGCCAGCAGCTCAGGGGGCAGCGCCCGCAACTATGGCTACACCTTC,CASSSGGSARNYGYTF,TRBV7-9,once,TRBD1,TRBJ1-2
TGTGCCAGTAGCTTAGCGCAGGGGGCTTACGGGGAGCTGTTTTTT,CASSLAQGAYGELFF,TRBV7-6,-,TRBD1,TRBJ2-2
TGTGCCAGCAGCTGGACAGGCGCTGGGGCCAACGTCCTGACTTTC,CASSWTGAGANVLTF,TRBV5-4,-,TRBD1,TRBJ2-6
TGTGCCAGCAGCCGGACAGGGGATAATATCGGGGAGCTGTTTTTT,CASSRTGDNIGELFF,TRBV7-2,-,TRBD1,TRBJ2-2
TGTGCCAGCAGCCCCCGAGGAGATACGCAGTATTTT,CASSPRGDTQYF,TRBV13,-,-,TRBJ2-3
TGTGCCAGCAGTTACTCGGGGGGCACTGAAGCTTTCTTT,CASSYSGGTEAFF,TRBV6-5,-,-,TRBJ1-1
TGTGCCAGCAGTTCCGGGACTAGCGGGAGGGCCCGGCAAGAGACCCAGTACTTC,CASSSGTSGRARQETQYF,TRBV28,once,TRBD2,TRBJ2-5
TGTGCCAGCAGTACTTCTTCGCCCACGAACACTGAAGCTTTCTTT,CASSTSSPTNTEAFF,TRBV6-5,-,-,TRBJ1-1
TGTGCCAGCAGTTTGGCGGGGTATGGCTACACCTTC,CASSLAGYGYTF,TRBV28,-,-,TRBJ1-2
TGTGCCATCCACTCCGGGACAAAAGCTTTCTTT,CAIHSGTKAFF,TRBV6-5,-,-,TRBJ1-1
TGCGCCAGCAGCGGGTCACAGGGGGCGAGCTCCTACGAGCAGTACTTC,CASSGSQGASSYEQYF,TRBV5-1,-,TRBD1,TRBJ2-7
TGTGCCAGCAGAGGAAGTAGGACAGGACCTAACTATGGCTACACCTTC,CASRGSRTGPNYGYTF,TRBV28,-,TRBD1,TRBJ1-2
TGCGCCAGCAGCTCGGGGGTTGAGGGGCAGCTGTTTTTT,CASSSGVEGQLFF,TRBV5-1,once,-,TRBJ2-2
TGCAGCGTGGAGGACAGGGCCACCGGGGAGCTGTTTTTT,CSVEDRATGELFF,TRBV29-1,-,TRBD1,TRBJ2-2
TGTGCCAGCAGTTTCCGTAGGTTAGGGCAGGGGTTGCCAGGGTATGGCTACACCTTC,CASSFRRLGQGLPGYGYTF,TRBV28,-,-,TRBJ1-2
TGTGCCAGCAGCTACGGGTCGTCGGCTCCACATACGGAAGCTTTCTTT,CASSYGSSAPHTEAFF,TRBV7-9,-,-,TRBJ1-1
TGTGCCAGCAGTTACCGGGACAGGGGCGGGGACGAGCAGTACTTC,CASSYRDRGGDEQYF,TRBV6-6,-,TRBD1,TRBJ2-7
TGCGCCAGCAGCTTGGGGCTAGCGGGGGCCTCCACAGATACGCAGTATTTT,CASSLGLAGASTDTQYF,TRBV5-1,-,TRBD2,TRBJ2-3
TGCGCCAGCAGCTTTGAGGCGGGAGTACCCGAGCAGTACTTC,CASSFEAGVPEQYF,TRBV5-1,once,TRBD2,TRBJ2-7
TGCGCCAGCAGCCTGAGGGACAGGGTGATGGGAACTGAAGCTTTCTTT,CASSLRDRVMGTEAFF,TRBV5-1,-,TRBD1,TRBJ1-1
TGCGCCAGCAGCCAGAGGGAGCGGGCCTCCTACGAGCAGTACTTC,CASSQRERASYEQYF,TRBV5-1,-,-,TRBJ2-7
TGTGCCAGCAGCTCCGCGGGACAGGGCCTCGAGCAGTACTTC,CASSSAGQGLEQYF,TRBV5-6,-,TRBD1,TRBJ2-7
TGTGCCAGTAGTATTGGGACTAGCGGGCTTTACGAGCAGTACTTC,CASSIGTSGLYEQYF,TRBV19,-,TRBD2,TRBJ2-7
TGTGCCAGCAGTGACAACAGGGGGGTGGATGAAAAACTGTTTTTT,CASSDNRGVDEKLFF,TRBV28,-,TRBD1,TRBJ1-4
TGTGCCAGCACGGCATTGGACAGGGCAGGCGAGCAGTACTTC,CASTALDRAGEQYF,TRBV5-6,-,TRBD1,TRBJ2-7